The 27 T cell receptor beta chains reported below all come from one sample, sequenced in a study of control samples from healthy donors and cancer patients (dated by TCRdb to 2020 to 2021). Library preparation used the immunoSEQ multiplex PCR assay. The table was pulled from immuneACCESS by TCRdb, which kept in-frame rearrangements only. Such tables lose some clones; where checked, under half of the loss comes from unresolved V genes, and the rest has no known cause. The sample table contains approximately 150,000 clones; only one count was recorded for about 93% of them. The ten largest clones represent about 0.73% of the sample. Sequences were obtained from blood. Receptors were obtained from a woman aged 30 to 39 in good health.

The chain employs TRBV11-3 and TRBJ1-1, with D unclear. Germline V lookup: CDR1 SGHNT, CDR2 YENEEA. Trimming shortened V by 6 bases and J by 4 bases, and 15 bases separated the two germline ends. This CDR3 comprises 14 residues. This CDR3 reads CASSSAGQGTEAFF. CDR3 sequence (DNA): TGTGCCAGCAGTTCCGCCGGCCAAGGCACTGAAGCTTTCTTT.

The V and J genes are TRBV27 and TRBJ1-1, with TRBD1 as a possible D gene (5 bases). The CDR3 runs to 14 residues. Trimming stripped 2 bases from V and 4 bases from J, with 11 bases between. Germline V CDR1 and CDR2: MNHEY, SMNVEV (reference sequence). The CDR3 nucleotides read TGTGCCAGCAGTTTAGTCGGGGCGGGCACTGAAGCTTTCTTT. Its translation is CASSLVGAGTEAFF.

The chain is built from TRBV5-4 and TRBJ1-3; D is undetermined. Per germline, CDR1 SGHNT and CDR2 YYREEE (reference sequence). With 2 bases removed from V and 1 base from J, the gap between germline ends came to 7 bases. The CDR3 loop spans 14 amino acids. The CDR3 sequence: CASSFELSGNTIYF. The CDR3 coding sequence is TGTGCCAGCAGCTTTGAGCTTTCTGGAAACACCATATATTTT.

The gene calls are TRBV19 and TRBJ1-6; D might be TRBD1 (6 bases). Trimming removed 3 bases at V and 7 bases at J, with 10 bases between. This CDR3 region has 14 residues. Germline CDR1 reads LNHDA; CDR2 reads SQIVND (reference sequence). CDR3 DNA sequence: TGTGCCAGTAGTATCAGGGGTGGGAATTCACCCCTCCACTTT. Amino acid sequence: CASSIRGGNSPLHF.

This clone has just a few counts. V usage is TRBV30 and J usage is TRBJ1-5, with D possibly TRBD1 on 5 matching bases. Deletions cut 2 bases from V and 4 bases from J, with 12 bases between. CDR1 and CDR2 (germline): GTSNPN, SVGIG (reference sequence). The CDR3 runs 14 residues. CDR3 loop: CAWSLGLSNQPQHF. For the CDR3, the DNA is TGTGCCTGGAGTTTGGGACTTAGTAATCAGCCCCAGCATTTT.

The V gene is TRBV10-2, the J gene TRBJ2-5; D is possibly TRBD1 or TRBD2 (6 bases each). Trimming removed 0 bases at V and 5 bases at J, with 13 bases between. There are 15 residues in the CDR3. Germline-derived CDR1 and CDR2 are WSHSY and SAAADI. The CDR3 region has the DNA TGCGCCAGCAGTGAGTCATCGGGGGCGTGGGAGACCCAGTACTTC. It translates to CASSESSGAWETQYF.

J is TRBJ1-1 and V is TRBV27; a weak D match, TRBD1 (5 bases). With 5 bases removed from V and 4 bases from J, the gap between germline ends came to 17 bases. Germline CDR1 reads MNHEY; CDR2 reads SMNVEV (reference sequence). This CDR3 contains 15 residues. The CDR3 nucleotides read TGTGCCAGCAGTCCGTCTTTTGGACAAGTCACTGAAGCTTTCTTT. Encoded protein: CASSPSFGQVTEAFF.

The chain employs TRBV15 and TRBJ2-3; a weak D match, TRBD2 (5 bases). Trimming shortened V by 0 bases and J by 10 bases, and 17 bases separated the two germline ends. The CDR3 extends over 15 amino acids. Germline-derived CDR1 and CDR2 are LNHNV and YYDKDF (reference sequence). The CDR3 bases are TGTGCCACCAGCAGAGATCCTTCGCTAGTGGAGGCGCAGTATTTT. The encoded protein is CATSRDPSLVEAQYF.

The DNA of the CDR3 is TGCGCCAGCACGCAATTACAGGGTTCCGGGAGGGGCGAGACCCAGTACTTC. Translating gives CASTQLQGSGRGETQYF. The V call is TRBV5-1, the J call TRBJ2-5; TRBD2 agrees at 8 bases. The V segment lost 6 bases and the J segment 5 bases; nucleotides outside the gene matches: 18. Germline-derived CDR1 and CDR2 are SGHRS and YFSETQ. The CDR3 loop spans 17 amino acids.

The chain carries TRBV10-3 and TRBJ1-2; the match to TRBD1 covers 7 bases. CDR1 ENHRY and CDR2 SYGVKD come from the germline V gene. The junction had 14 bases not matched to a gene; V was cut back by 6 bases and J by 7 bases. The CDR3 is 15 amino acids. CDR3 sequence reads: CAISQGTGEIGGYTF. DNA of the CDR3: TGTGCCATCAGCCAGGGCACAGGGGAAATTGGTGGCTACACCTTC.

The V call is TRBV9, the J call TRBJ1-1, with D maybe TRBD1 (5 bases). The CDR3 has 14 residues. Trimming shortened V by 3 bases and J by 1 base, and 10 bases separated the two germline ends. Germline lookup yields CDR1 SGDLS and CDR2 YYNGEE. CDR3 loop: CASSGDRWNTEAFF. CDR3 nucleotide sequence: TGTGCCAGCAGCGGCGACAGATGGAACACTGAAGCTTTCTTT.

On this clone: At one boundary the junction diverges from the germline segment, which might be a read error. Other DNA variants within this sample encode the same CDR3. V usage is TRBV28 and J usage is TRBJ1-1; D is unclear. Germline CDR1 is MDHEN and CDR2 is SYDVKM. The CDR3 has 13 amino acids. The CDR3 sequence is CASSLTENTEAFF. CDR3 coding DNA: TGCGCCAGCAGTTTGACTGAGAACACTGAAGCTTTCTTT.

V usage is TRBV18 and J usage is TRBJ2-1; TRBD1 aligns across 9 bases. The junction had 6 bases not matched to a gene; V was cut back by 6 bases and J by 3 bases. Germline CDR1 KGHSH, CDR2 LQKENI. The length of the CDR3 is 15 residues. CDR3 bases: TGTGCCAGCTCGCTGGGACAGGGCGACTACAATGAGCAGTTCTTC. The encoded protein is CASSLGQGDYNEQFF.

The V and J genes are TRBV28 and TRBJ1-6; D is unclear. Germline lookup yields CDR1 MDHEN and CDR2 SYDVKM. V was pared by 6 bases and J by 6 bases, with 18 bases between. This CDR3 spans 16 amino acids. CDR3 residues: CASSQGPAPVNSPLHF. CDR3 nucleotides: TGTGCCAGCAGCCAAGGCCCGGCTCCTGTTAATTCACCCCTCCACTTT. The full variable domain, in which reference TRBV28 and TRBJ1-6 provide the parts outside the CDR3, is DVKVTQSSRYLVKRTGEKVFLECVQDMDHENMFWYRQDPGLGLRLIYFSYDVKMKEKGDIPEGYSVSREKKERFSLILESASTNQTSMYLCASSQGPAPVNSPLHFGNGTRLTVT.

V and J are TRBV5-1 and TRBJ2-1, with 9 nucleotides matching TRBD2. Germline V gene lookup returns CDR1 SGHRS and CDR2 YFSETQ. The junction had 7 bases not matched to a gene; V was cut back by 4 bases and J by 2 bases. The CDR3 has 16 amino acids. The CDR3 DNA reads TGCGCCAGCAGCGCCAAAACTAGCGGGCCCTACAATGAGCAGTTCTTC. This sequence encodes CASSAKTSGPYNEQFF. Full variable domain (missing parts from reference TRBV5-1 and TRBJ2-1): KAGVTQTPRYLIKTRGQQVTLSCSPISGHRSVSWYQQTPGQGLQFLFEYFSETQRNKGNFPGRFSGRQFSNSRSEMNVSTLELGDSALYLCASSAKTSGPYNEQFFGPGTRLTVL.

The chain carries TRBV7-8 and TRBJ1-3; TRBD1 matches 9 bases. The CDR3 covers 15 residues. Germline-derived CDR1 and CDR2 are SGHVS and FQNEAQ. The J segment lost 5 bases and the V segment lost 4 bases, leaving 6 bases of the junction unmatched. Here the CDR3 reads CASSYNRGRRNTIYF. Written as DNA, the CDR3 is TGTGCCAGCAGCTACAACAGGGGGCGGAGAAACACCATATATTTT.

The chain joins TRBV27 to TRBJ1-6; D not resolved. This CDR3 has 13 residues. V shed 4 bases and J shed 7 bases, with 8 bases lying between them. Germline V CDR1 and CDR2: MNHEY, SMNVEV (reference sequence). Here the CDR3 DNA reads TGTGCCAGCAGTTCGGGCCTAAATTCACCCCTCCACTTT. Protein product: CASSSGLNSPLHF.

The rearrangement joins TRBV12-3 or TRBV12-4 to TRBJ1-6; no clear D. The V gene lost 1 base and the J gene lost 10 bases, with 8 bases spanning the gap. The length of the CDR3 is 13 residues. The CDR3 is CASSLGSGSPLHF. The CDR3, as DNA: TGTGCCAGCAGTTTAGGGTCAGGCTCACCCCTCCACTTT.

This chain joins TRBV3-1 (or the pseudogene TRBV3-2) and TRBJ1-2; TRBD1 is a possible D gene (6 bases). The CDR3 covers 13 residues. Trimming shortened V by 4 bases and J by 6 bases, and 12 bases separated the two germline ends. CDR1 is LGHDT and CDR2 is YNNKEL in the germline V gene (reference sequence). The CDR3 here is CASSPTTGNGYTF. CDR3 sequence (DNA): TGTGCCAGCAGCCCAACGACAGGAAATGGCTACACCTTC.

This rearrangement joins TRBV29-1 to TRBJ2-3; 10 bases are shared with TRBD2. CDR1 is SQVTM and CDR2 is ANQGSEA in the germline V gene. The length of the CDR3 is 14 residues. With 7 bases clipped from V and 1 base from J, the junction kept 5 bases outside the gene matches. CDR3: CSATTSGGTDTQYF. The CDR3, as DNA: TGCAGCGCTACCACTAGCGGGGGCACAGATACGCAGTATTTT.

This clone was seen only a few times. In DNA, the CDR3 is TGTGCCAGCAGCAAACGGGAGACTCTGATCTCTGGAAACACCATATATTTT. Protein product: CASSKRETLISGNTIYF. This chain links TRBV13 with TRBJ1-3; no clear D gene. The length of the CDR3 is 17 residues. Trimming stripped 5 bases from V and 0 bases from J, with 17 bases between. CDR1 is PRHDT, CDR2 FYEKMQ, per germline (reference sequence).

The chain is built from TRBV7-8 and TRBJ2-7, with D maybe TRBD2 (5 bases). Germline V gene data show CDR1 as SGHVS and CDR2 as FQNEAQ. V lost 7 bases and J 3 bases, leaving 13 bases between the germline ends. The CDR3 spans 13 residues. The CDR3 DNA sequence: TGTGCCAGCACCTCGGGTGCGGGCTACGAGCAGTACTTC. Protein sequence: CASTSGAGYEQYF.

The chain has TRBV3-1 (or the pseudogene TRBV3-2) and TRBJ1-6; D is undetermined. This CDR3 spans 16 amino acids. Germline loops: CDR1 LGHDT, CDR2 YNNKEL (reference sequence). The V and J ends lost 1 base and 6 bases respectively, with 13 bases between them. The CDR3 here is CASSQGATALNSPLHF. The CDR3 nucleotides read TGTGCCAGCAGCCAAGGGGCAACAGCGCTTAATTCACCCCTCCACTTT.

The V and J genes are TRBV5-6 and TRBJ2-7; 8 nucleotides match TRBD2. Germline V CDR1 and CDR2: SGHDT, YYEEEE. Trimming at V came to 0 bases and at J to 0 bases, leaving 2 bases not matched to a gene. The CDR3 runs 15 residues. CDR3 nucleotides: TGTGCCAGCAGCTTGGTACGGGAGGGCTCCTACGAGCAGTACTTC. Protein sequence: CASSLVREGSYEQYF.

The chain has TRBV7-3 and TRBJ2-3, with TRBD1 matching 10 bases. The CDR3 contains 14 residues. Germline V CDR1 and CDR2: SGHTA, FQGTGA. V gave up 5 bases and J gave up 6 bases; unmatched junction bases: 5. The CDR3, as DNA: TGTGCCAGCAGCCAGACAGGGGGCGGGGATACGCAGTATTTT. Amino acids: CASSQTGGGDTQYF.

The CDR3 coding sequence is TGTGGAATTCATGAGGGGATGGGGACCGGGGAGCTGTTTTTT. Translating it yields CGIHEGMGTGELFF. The genes are TRBV30 and TRBJ2-2; D may be TRBD1 or TRBD2 (5 bases each). Germline values: CDR1 GTSNPN, CDR2 SVGIG (reference sequence). The CDR3 runs to 14 residues.

The chain combines TRBV5-6 with TRBJ1-4, with D possibly matching TRBD1 (6 bases). Germline CDR1 reads SGHDT; CDR2 reads YYEEEE. Trimming pared 0 bases from V and 7 bases from J, leaving 13 bases between. This CDR3 region has 15 residues. CDR3 bases: TGTGCCAGCAGCTTGGTGGGCCGGGACATTGAAAAACTGTTTTTT. It codes for CASSLVGRDIEKLFF.